Below, one T cell receptor (beta chain) is given with its context. Its antigen is still unknown. Base quality data are lacking; no much larger clone is found one base away. The cohort was made up of 500 to 850 healthy bone marrow donors. All cohort members were sampled while nominally healthy, although unrecorded immune exposures were likely present. The donor was CMV seronegative and belonged to the group of 380 or so seronegative cohort members. A peripheral blood sample was provided by each donor, and peripheral blood mononuclear cells were used for TCR beta sequencing. Genomic DNA extraction from the blood cell samples was performed with the Qiagen DNeasy Blood Extraction Kit. The sample belongs to a study of cytomegalovirus exposure and HLA in healthy donors (dated by TCRdb to 2016 to 2017). Notes on the research overall: An earlier analysis of roughly 630 of the donors reported 250 to 300 Gb of sequence data and 117 million unique TCR beta sequences from 150 million to 200 million T cells. Because of strong linkage in the cohort, roughly five DR-DQ haplotypes were treated as single units for association and clustering. Among the roughly 390 genotyped donors, approximately 77% belonged to the genetic ancestry cluster associated with self-reported Caucasian donors. The T cell repertoires of 666 subjects were profiled by immunosequencing and related to cytomegalovirus serostatus. About 280 gigabases of sequencing data and 70 million to 95 million unique TCR sequences made up an early release that covered approximately 620 HLA-typed donors. HLA typing included class I and class II loci at four-digit resolution. The aim of the study was to test whether cataloging public T cell receptors could identify signatures of past pathogen exposure. Donor age, sex, ethnicity and CMV serostatus were compiled alongside the repertoire data. To decide whether each TCR beta V gene segment behaved as functional or pseudogenic, an earlier analysis of some 580 of the donors relied on high-throughput TCR beta sequencing. All discovery cohort repertoires had been generated using a single sequencing platform. High-throughput TCR immunosequencing, statistical association of individual TCRs with disease status, and machine learning were combined to predict cytomegalovirus infection status. The number of donors typed differed by locus, with about 629-640 for A, B, C, DRB1 and DQB1, 522 for DQA1, 606 for DPA1, and around 430 for DPB1. Genome-wide SNP genotypes for about 65% of the 666 donors were used in a later genetic analysis, which treated that subset as a discovery cohort. Rather than using new phenotypic data, the later analysis identified candidate immune exposures from TCR beta sequences and from how often those sequences occurred across donors. Among around 400 genotyped donors of the cohort, an average of about 220,000 unique TCR beta nucleotide sequences was sequenced per donor, of which about 18% were non-productive. In addition to the first cohort of approximately 670 subjects, a separate validation cohort of 120 different subjects was used. To study patterns of TCR occurrence, a later analysis re-analyzed previously published TCR beta repertoires from around 660 donors and added high-resolution HLA genotyping. On the study overall, not on this receptor specifically: For the cohort, immune exposure information was limited to CMV serostatus. Strong co-occurrence of HLA alleles, especially DR and DQ, made assigning TCR associations to individual alleles difficult. Some 16 rarely observed V segments, including chromosome 9 orphons, were excluded from the earlier analysis of several hundred of the donors because counts were too low. A group of highly shared sequence variants was considered likely to be a technical artifact of the sequencing pipeline. Because HLA typing was unavailable for some donors at each locus, only the typed subset was used in association tests. Compared with equally common non-associated chains, HLA-associated TCR beta chains in a later analysis were more clonally expanded and had lower generation probabilities. In an earlier analysis of more than 450 of the donors, most TCR beta V segments were observed in productive rearrangements about 90% or about 30% of the time, broadly matching IMGT annotations. In both the original and validation cohorts, the classifier was reported to diagnose cytomegalovirus status with high specificity and sensitivity. Specific HLA alleles were associated with 15,000 to 20,000 TCR beta sequences at a false discovery rate of 0.05 in a later analysis. In vitro tests confirmed that a few of the cytomegalovirus-associated TCR beta chains recognize cytomegalovirus antigens. Most TCR sequences were seen in very few donors, while some public TCRs were found in many individuals. According to the authors, the approach could potentially be generalized to other disease states and immunological phenotypes. A further reported finding was that TCR beta sequences accurately predicted the HLA-A and HLA-B alleles for most subjects in the first cohort. Roughly uniform sequencing depth across donors was assumed in presence/absence analyses, although this assumption may not hold. A later analysis found that TCR association rates varied across HLA loci, with DRB1 alleles showing the most associated TCRs and HLA-C alleles the fewest. Because the 87-base-pair reads could not distinguish some IMGT-functional V segments, including TRBV6-2 and TRBV6-3, those segments were excluded. The study gave a list of 150 to 200 TCR beta chains associated with cytomegalovirus. Most CMV-associated TCR beta chains appeared to be HLA-restricted in a later analysis, and the HLA associations seemed to be driven largely by CMV exposure. Compared with the roughly 710-donor mean, donors in an Asian-associated ancestry cluster had fewer N-insertions in productive TCRs, according to a later genetic analysis. The cohort was sequenced for TCR beta chains only, and without alpha or paired-chain data the features that could be detected were limited. A later genetic analysis associated a missense DCLRE1C variant with V-gene and J-gene trimming of TCR beta chains, and an independent cohort replicated the association. In a later analysis, several top co-occurrence clusters were reported to appear linked to parvovirus B19, influenza, CMV and Epstein-Barr virus. Correlated functional status among segregating V segments might reflect linkage disequilibrium, but an unknown experimental factor could not be ruled out.

The library was prepared using the immunoSEQ multiplex PCR assay. A mixture of 60 forward primers for TCR Vbeta segments and 13 reverse primers for TCR Jbeta segments was used in the multiplex PCR. The CDR3 region of rearranged TCR beta genes was amplified from genomic DNA with a multiplex PCR assay. Amplified TCR beta libraries were sequenced as 87-base-pair reads on the Illumina HiSeq System. Per the authors' processing: Across the 640 or so repertoires, a later analysis counted some 81 million unique TCR beta chains, 9 million to 14 million of which were shared by at least two donors. A nearest-neighbor algorithm error-corrected the raw reads and collapsed the reads into unique sequences, merging closely related sequences to remove PCR and sequencing errors. To assign V, D and J gene segments, CDR3 sequences were aligned to IMGT reference sequences. Each retained sequence needed at least a six-nucleotide match to both a V gene segment and a J gene segment. A rearrangement counted as productive if the CDR3 had no stop codons and remained in frame with V and J, and every other rearrangement counted as non-productive. Following IMGT convention, CDR3 was defined as the stretch from the second conserved V-encoded cysteine up to the conserved J-encoded phenylalanine. In an earlier analysis of more than 550 of the donors, sequences lacking an unambiguous match to a single V gene segment were excluded. In an earlier analysis of approximately 500 of the donors, a V segment was called functional when productive rearrangements were above 56.7%, and segregating when the standard deviation between donors exceeded 5%. A statistical classification framework was developed to diagnose cytomegalovirus status using the catalog of TCR beta chain sequences. A later analysis assigned V and J genes by comparing TCR nucleotide sequences with IMGT/GENE-DB human TR gene sequences. In a later analysis, CDR3 sequences and most-parsimonious VDJ recombination scenarios were assigned using the TCRdist pipeline. In a later analysis, each TCR beta chain was defined by its CDR3 amino acid sequence together with its V-gene family, and reads without a unique V-gene family were excluded. To address suspected cross-contamination and a sequencing artifact, a later analysis removed 450 to 700 highly shared, low-generation-probability nucleotide sequences. For each public chain, a later analysis derived a clonal expansion index from normalized ranks of inferred template counts within each repertoire. In a later analysis, generation probabilities were computed with a VDJ recombination model fitted to out-of-frame rearrangements, and the resulting probabilities were checked against IGoR. A later analysis scored TCR-TCR, TCR-HLA and TCR-CMV co-occurrence with hypergeometric tests, applying a repertoire-size bias correction to TCR pairs. In a later analysis, false discovery rates were estimated by permuting HLA or CMV assignments 20 times. In a later analysis, co-occurring TCRs were grouped using DBSCAN, and TCRdist sequence similarity was added for clustering within HLA-allele-positive subsets. Repertoires with fewer than 30,000 or more than 120,000 public chains were left out of co-occurrence clustering, as were several repertoires with anomalous nucleotide sharing. TCRdb's version of the immuneACCESS table is confined to in-frame rearrangements and falls short of the full clone set. An unresolved V gene accounts for under half of the shortfall where checked; the remainder is of unknown origin. Clonal size and the V and J genes are those of that table, whereas D and trimming came from the DNA. The sample table shows over 200,000 clones, and around four fifths are seen once. The ten most abundant clones make up 0.58% of the sample.

CDR1 and CDR2 were assigned from the germline V gene as SGHDT and YYEEEE. V has 4 bases trimmed and J has 7 bases trimmed; junction bases matching no gene number 11. The CDR3, from cysteine to phenylalanine, totals 16 residues. CDR3 DNA only is kept here, 48 bases in frame from base 1. The sequence was obtained from a woman aged 40 to 55 in good health and CMV-seronegative. The sequenced sample consisted of PBMCs. This chain is built from TRBV5-6 and TRBJ2-1; 10 bases in between match TRBD2. The CDR3 is CASSPERGGRGNEQFF. In nucleotide form, the sequence is TGTGCCAGCAGCCCGGAGCGGGGGGGCCGAGGGAATGAGCAGTTCTTC.